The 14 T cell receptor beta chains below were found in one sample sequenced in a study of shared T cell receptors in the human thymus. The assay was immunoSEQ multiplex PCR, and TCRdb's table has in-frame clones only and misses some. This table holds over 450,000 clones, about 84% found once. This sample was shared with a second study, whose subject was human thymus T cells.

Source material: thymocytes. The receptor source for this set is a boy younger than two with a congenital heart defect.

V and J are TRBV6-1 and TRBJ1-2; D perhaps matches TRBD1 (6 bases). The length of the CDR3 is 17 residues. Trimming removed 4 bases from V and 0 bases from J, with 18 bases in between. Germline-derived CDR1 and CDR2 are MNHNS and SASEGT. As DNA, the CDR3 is TGTGCCAGCAGTGGCCAAGCACAGGGCAGACCTAACTATGGCTACACCTTC. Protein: CASSGQAQGRPNYGYTF.

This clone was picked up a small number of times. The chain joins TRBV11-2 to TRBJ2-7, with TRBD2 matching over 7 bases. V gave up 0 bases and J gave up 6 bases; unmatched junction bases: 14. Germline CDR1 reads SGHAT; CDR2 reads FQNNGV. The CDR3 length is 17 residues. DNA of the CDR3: TGTGCCAGCAGCTTAGATTGGTCGGGAGGATATGAGTGCGAGCAGTACTTC. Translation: CASSLDWSGGYECEQYF.

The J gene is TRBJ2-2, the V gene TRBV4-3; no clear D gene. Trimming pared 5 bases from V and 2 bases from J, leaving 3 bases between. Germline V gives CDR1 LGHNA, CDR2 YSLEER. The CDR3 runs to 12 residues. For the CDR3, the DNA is TGCGCCAGCAGCACAAACACCGGGGAGCTGTTTTTT. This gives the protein CASSTNTGELFF.

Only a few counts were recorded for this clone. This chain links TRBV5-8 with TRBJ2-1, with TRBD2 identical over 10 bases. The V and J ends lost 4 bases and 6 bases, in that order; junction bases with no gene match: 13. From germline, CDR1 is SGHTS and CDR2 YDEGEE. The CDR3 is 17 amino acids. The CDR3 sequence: CASSPVWSGLAFNEQFF. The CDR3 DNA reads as TGTGCCAGCAGCCCCGTGTGGTCGGGACTAGCGTTCAATGAGCAGTTCTTC.

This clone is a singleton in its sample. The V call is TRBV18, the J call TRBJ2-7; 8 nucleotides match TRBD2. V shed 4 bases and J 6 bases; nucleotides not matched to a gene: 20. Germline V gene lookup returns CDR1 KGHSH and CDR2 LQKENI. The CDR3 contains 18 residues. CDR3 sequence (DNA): TGTGCCAGCTCACACCGGCCAGCGGGAGCCACCCCTCTAGGCGAGCAGTACTTC. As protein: CASSHRPAGATPLGEQYF.

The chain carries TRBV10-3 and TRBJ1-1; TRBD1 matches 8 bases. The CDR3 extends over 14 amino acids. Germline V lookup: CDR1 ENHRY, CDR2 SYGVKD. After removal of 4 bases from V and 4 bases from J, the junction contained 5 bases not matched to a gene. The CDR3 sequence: CAISGAGGFTEAFF. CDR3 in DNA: TGTGCCATCAGTGGGGCAGGGGGCTTCACTGAAGCTTTCTTT.

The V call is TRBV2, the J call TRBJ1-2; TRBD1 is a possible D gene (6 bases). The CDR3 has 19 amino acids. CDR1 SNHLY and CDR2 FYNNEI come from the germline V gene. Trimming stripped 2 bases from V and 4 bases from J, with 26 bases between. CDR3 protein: CASSELRPGYRVPSYGYTF. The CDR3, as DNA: TGTGCCAGCAGTGAACTACGGCCAGGGTACAGGGTACCGTCCTATGGCTACACCTTC.

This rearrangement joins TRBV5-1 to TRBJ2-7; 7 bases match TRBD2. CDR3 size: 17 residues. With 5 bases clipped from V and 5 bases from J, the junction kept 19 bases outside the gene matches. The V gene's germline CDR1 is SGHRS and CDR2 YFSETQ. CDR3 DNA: TGCGCCAGCAGTTGGGGACGGGAGGCCCCTAAGAGTAACGAGCAGTACTTC. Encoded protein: CASSWGREAPKSNEQYF. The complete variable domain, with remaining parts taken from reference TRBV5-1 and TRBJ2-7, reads KAGVTQTPRYLIKTRGQQVTLSCSPISGHRSVSWYQQTPGQGLQFLFEYFSETQRNKGNFPGRFSGRQFSNSRSEMNVSTLELGDSALYLCASSWGREAPKSNEQYFGPGTRLTVT.

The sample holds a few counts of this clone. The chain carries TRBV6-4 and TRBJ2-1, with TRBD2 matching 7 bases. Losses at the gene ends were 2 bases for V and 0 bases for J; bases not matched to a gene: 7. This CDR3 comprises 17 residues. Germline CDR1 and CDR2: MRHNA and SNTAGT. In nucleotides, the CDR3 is TGTGCCAGCAGTGACCTCCCTAGCGGACCCTCCTACAATGAGCAGTTCTTC. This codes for CASSDLPSGPSYNEQFF.

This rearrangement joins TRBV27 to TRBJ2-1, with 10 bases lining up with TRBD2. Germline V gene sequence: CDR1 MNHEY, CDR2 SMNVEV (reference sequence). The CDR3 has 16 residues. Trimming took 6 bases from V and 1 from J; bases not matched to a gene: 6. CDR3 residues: CASSHTSGTSYNEQFF. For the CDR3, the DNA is TGTGCCAGCAGCCATACTAGCGGGACGTCCTACAATGAGCAGTTCTTC.

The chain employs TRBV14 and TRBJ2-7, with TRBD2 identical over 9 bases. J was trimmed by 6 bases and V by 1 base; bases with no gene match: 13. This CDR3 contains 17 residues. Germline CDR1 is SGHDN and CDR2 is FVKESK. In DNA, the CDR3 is TGTGCCAGCAGCCAAGCGACTATCGGGACTAGCTCCGGCGAGCAGTACTTC. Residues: CASSQATIGTSSGEQYF.

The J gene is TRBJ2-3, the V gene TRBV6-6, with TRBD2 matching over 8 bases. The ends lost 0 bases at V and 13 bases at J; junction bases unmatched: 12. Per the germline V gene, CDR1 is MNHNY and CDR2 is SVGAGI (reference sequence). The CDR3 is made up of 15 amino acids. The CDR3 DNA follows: TGTGCCAGCAGTTACTCTCCGGGGGAAGACGGGGGGGAGTATTTT. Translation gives CASSYSPGEDGGEYF.

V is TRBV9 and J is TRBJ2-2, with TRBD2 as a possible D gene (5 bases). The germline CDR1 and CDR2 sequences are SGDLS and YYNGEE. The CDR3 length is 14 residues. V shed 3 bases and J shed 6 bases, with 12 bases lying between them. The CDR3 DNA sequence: TGTGCCAGCAGCGCCCCGGGGAGCCCCGGGGAGCTGTTTTTT. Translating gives CASSAPGSPGELFF.

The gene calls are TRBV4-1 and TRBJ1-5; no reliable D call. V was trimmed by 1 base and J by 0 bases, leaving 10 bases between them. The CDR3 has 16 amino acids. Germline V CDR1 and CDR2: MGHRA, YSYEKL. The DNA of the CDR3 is TGCGCCAGCAGCCAAGTTGCAGGACTTAGCAATCAGCCCCAGCATTTT. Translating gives CASSQVAGLSNQPQHF.